This is a list of T cell receptor beta chains from one sample in a study of blood T cells in healthy people across ages. MiXCR, applied by TCRdb to the 5' RACE reads, yields one record per CDR3 protein. The repertoire consists of just under 900,000 distinct CDR3 sequences, with around 28% occurring once and the leading ten covering around a sixth. The sample consisted of blood. The receptors originated from an elderly woman in good health. CDR3s leave out the opening cysteine and the closing phenylalanine or tryptophan. Fields, in order: J gene, clone size, V gene, D gene, CDR3 protein. A D gene is named only where the DNA matches it firmly. Clone size is shown for a subset of rows, as once, few, many or a class of expanded clone.

>TRBJ2-5|few|TRBV6-2/TRBV6-3|TRBD2
ASSQSIGRGKRETQY
>TRBJ2-5|many|TRBV7-9|-
ASSLVPFGQY
>TRBJ1-1|-|TRBV2|-
ASSRHVNTEAF
>TRBJ1-1|-|TRBV4-3|-
ASSQDTGNTEAF
>TRBJ2-4|-|TRBV3-1|-
ASSQVDIQY
>TRBJ1-2|-|TRBV28|TRBD1
ASSLFGRPRDRGPDYGYT
>TRBJ2-1|many|TRBV29-1|-
SVEKQGFEQF
>TRBJ2-1|few|TRBV3-1|-
ASRHARRGEQF
>TRBJ2-7|-|TRBV29-1|TRBD1
SVWGTGFSYEQY
>TRBJ1-1|-|TRBV9|TRBD1
ASSVRDSYTEAF
>TRBJ1-1|few|TRBV5-1|-
ASSLRGAEAF
>TRBJ2-1|many|TRBV10-1|-
ASSEWGSGNEQF
>TRBJ2-1|few|TRBV4-3|-
ASSQEFYSTYNEQF
>TRBJ2-1|many|TRBV5-8|-
ASSLVGFDNEQF
>TRBJ2-3|many|TRBV28|-
ASSPIPSWTDTQY
>TRBJ1-6|few|TRBV6-2/TRBV6-3|-
ASSYGRGTSSPLH
>TRBJ2-5|-|TRBV7-9|TRBD2
ASSRGISGGETQY
>TRBJ2-5|many|TRBV10-3|-
AISITGLGETQY
>TRBJ1-4|-|TRBV4-1|TRBD1
ASSQAGTGFNEKLF
>TRBJ2-2|-|TRBV7-9|TRBD1
ASRDRAGTGELF
>TRBJ2-3|many|TRBV7-9|TRBD1
ASSLTGGQRTDTQY
>TRBJ1-5|-|TRBV7-2|-
ASSSEVEQPQH
>TRBJ2-3|many|TRBV6-2/TRBV6-3|TRBD1
ASSYSGGSDTQY
>TRBJ1-5|-|TRBV20-1|-
SAVQYSNQPQH
>TRBJ1-2|-|TRBV25-1|-
ASSRKKGLGLCGYT
>TRBJ2-1|many|TRBV9|-
ASSVVGGGANYNEQF
>-|-|TRBV7-2|-
ASSPSPTYEQY
>TRBJ2-3|-|TRBV4-2|TRBD2
ASSQGTAGGQNTQY
>TRBJ1-2|many|TRBV20-1|-
SARDRVTSYGYT
>TRBJ2-1|many|TRBV5-1|TRBD1
ASTRDRDLSEQF
>TRBJ2-5|many|TRBV6-2/TRBV6-3|-
ASRSGSQETQY
>TRBJ2-5|many|TRBV6-6|-
ASSYSTSRTRGETQY
>TRBJ1-1|-|TRBV6-2/TRBV6-3|-
ASSWTPRTEAF
>TRBJ2-7|many|TRBV6-5|TRBD2
ASSYWGGGGYEQY
>TRBJ1-5|few|TRBV20-1|-
SARVPGGSNQPQH
>TRBJ1-4|many|TRBV14|-
ASSVTQFTEKLF
>TRBJ2-3|-|TRBV13|-
ASSLKGEASTDTQY
>TRBJ2-7|-|TRBV2|-
ASSGQSGYEQY
>TRBJ1-1|-|TRBV7-9|-
ASSLGLSTRSTEVF
>TRBJ1-6|many|TRBV2|TRBD1
ASMRDREGRSPLH
>TRBJ1-4|few|TRBV20-1|TRBD1
SARDRTGKSEKLF
>-|many|TRBV7-2|-
ASSLALEQY